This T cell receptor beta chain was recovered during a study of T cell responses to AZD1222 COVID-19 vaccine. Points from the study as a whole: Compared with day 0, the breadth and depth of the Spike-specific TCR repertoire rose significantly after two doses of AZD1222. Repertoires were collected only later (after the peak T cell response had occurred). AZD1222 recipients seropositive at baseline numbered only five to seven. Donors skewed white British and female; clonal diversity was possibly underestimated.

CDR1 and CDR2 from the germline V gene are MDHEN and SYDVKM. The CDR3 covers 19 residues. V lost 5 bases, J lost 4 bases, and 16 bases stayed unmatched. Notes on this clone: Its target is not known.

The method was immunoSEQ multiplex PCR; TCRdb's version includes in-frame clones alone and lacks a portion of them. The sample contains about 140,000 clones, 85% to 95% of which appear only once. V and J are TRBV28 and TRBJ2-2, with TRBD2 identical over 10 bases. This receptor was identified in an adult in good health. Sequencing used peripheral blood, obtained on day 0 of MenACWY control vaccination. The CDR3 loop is CASSPLQSGRAGVTGELFF. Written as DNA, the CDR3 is TGTGCCAGCAGTCCGCTGCAAAGCGGGAGGGCCGGTGTCACCGGGGAGCTGTTTTTT.